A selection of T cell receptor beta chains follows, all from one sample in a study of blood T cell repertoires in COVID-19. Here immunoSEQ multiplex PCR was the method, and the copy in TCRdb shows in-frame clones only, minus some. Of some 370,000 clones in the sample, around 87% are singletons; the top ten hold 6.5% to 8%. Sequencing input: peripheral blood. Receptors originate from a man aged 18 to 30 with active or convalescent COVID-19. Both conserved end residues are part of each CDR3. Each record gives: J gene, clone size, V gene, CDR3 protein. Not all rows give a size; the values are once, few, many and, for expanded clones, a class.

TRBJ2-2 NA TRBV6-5 CASSYNGLNTGELFF
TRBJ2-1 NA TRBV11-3 CASSSSGVNSYNEQFF
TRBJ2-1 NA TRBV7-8 CASSQTRDNEQFF
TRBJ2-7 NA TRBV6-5 CASSYSGAGGYEQYF
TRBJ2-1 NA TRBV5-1 CASSLGLSNEQFF
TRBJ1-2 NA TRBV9 CASSGGQGYGYTF
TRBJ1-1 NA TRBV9 CASSLGRQSNTEAFF
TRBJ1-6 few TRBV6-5 CASSYVQGGVNSPLHF
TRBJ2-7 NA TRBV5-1 CASSSPGQAYEQYF
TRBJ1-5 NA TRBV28 CASSGATGGSGNQPQHF
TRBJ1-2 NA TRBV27 CASSFTGLVPGYTF
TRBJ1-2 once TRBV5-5 CASKQGNSYGYTF
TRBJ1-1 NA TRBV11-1 CASRLRDRENTEAFF
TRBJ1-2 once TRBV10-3 CAISESMSVYGYTF
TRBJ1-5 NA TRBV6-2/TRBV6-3 CASSASGQTLPQHF
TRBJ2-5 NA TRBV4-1 CASSQVGGTQYF
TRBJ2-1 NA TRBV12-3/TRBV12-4 CASSFAYNEQFF
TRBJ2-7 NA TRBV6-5 CASRNTGTGYNEQYF
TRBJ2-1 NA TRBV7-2 CASSSPQRQQNNEQFF
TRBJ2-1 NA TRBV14 CASSHTSGRAIYNEQFF
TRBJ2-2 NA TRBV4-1 CASSEFAGELFF
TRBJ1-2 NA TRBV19 CASSITTVDVYGYTF
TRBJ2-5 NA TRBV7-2 CASSLGPGETQYF
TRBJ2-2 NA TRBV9 CASSVGLAGGAGRGTGELFF
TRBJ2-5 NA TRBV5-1 CASSFKETQYF
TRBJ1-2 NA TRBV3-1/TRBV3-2 CASSTRYRDGYTF
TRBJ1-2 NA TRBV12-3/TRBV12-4 CASSNTRAGYTF
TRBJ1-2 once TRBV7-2 CASSSGTSYGYTF
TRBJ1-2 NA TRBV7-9 CASSYTGTGGGYGYTF
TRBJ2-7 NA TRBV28 CASSNWDRSTYEQYF
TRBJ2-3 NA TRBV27 CASSLKDRGLLALTDTQYF
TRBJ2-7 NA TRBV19 CASSTDRSYEQYF
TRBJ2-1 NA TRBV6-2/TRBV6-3 CASSESGGGPYNEQFF
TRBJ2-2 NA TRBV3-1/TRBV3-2 CASSRSRGGAGGELFF
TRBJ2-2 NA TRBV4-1 CASSQAGDTGELFF
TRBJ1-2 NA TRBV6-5 CASSRQTQGGYTF
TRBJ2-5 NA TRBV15 CATSRDYGEGEETQYF
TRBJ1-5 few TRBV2 CASSEAGVFQPQHF